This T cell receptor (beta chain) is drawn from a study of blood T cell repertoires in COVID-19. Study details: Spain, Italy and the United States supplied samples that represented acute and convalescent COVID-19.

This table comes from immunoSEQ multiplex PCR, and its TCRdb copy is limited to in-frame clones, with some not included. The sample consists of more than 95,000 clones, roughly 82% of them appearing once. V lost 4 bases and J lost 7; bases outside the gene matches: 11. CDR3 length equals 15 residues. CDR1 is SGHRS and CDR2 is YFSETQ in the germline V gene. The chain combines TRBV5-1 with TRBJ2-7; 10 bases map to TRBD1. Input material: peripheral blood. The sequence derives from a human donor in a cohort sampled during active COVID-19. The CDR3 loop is CASSPTPGQGREQYF. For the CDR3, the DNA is TGCGCCAGCAGCCCCACCCCGGGACAGGGGCGTGAGCAGTACTTC.